A selection of T cell receptor beta chains follows, all from one sample in a study of T cells in Graves' hyperthyroidism and ophthalmopathy. TCRdb re-derived calls from the multiplex PCR reads in MiXCR, one entry per CDR3 protein. The sample carries about 600,000 distinct CDR3 sequences, more than 13% recorded once. The specimen sequenced was blood. These receptors originate from a woman aged 18-30 years with Graves' ophthalmopathy. CDR3s leave out the opening cysteine and the closing phenylalanine or tryptophan. D genes are given only for firm matches.

cdr3_length d_call j_call v_call cdr3_aa
15 TRBD2 TRBJ2-5 TRBV10-3 AISEPLGGRALETQY
13 - TRBJ2-1 TRBV3-1 ASSQENYPYNEQF
15 - TRBJ2-7 TRBV7-9 ASSLVALLLRAYEQY
14 - TRBJ2-3 TRBV19 ASSIDWAGRTDTQY
12 TRBD1 TRBJ1-5 TRBV7-2 ASSLPDRSQPQH
14 TRBD1 TRBJ2-7 TRBV28 ASSFDRDRTNYEQY
9 - TRBJ1-2 TRBV7-9 AGRTNYGYT
12 - TRBJ1-5 TRBV19 ASSIWAGDQPQH
13 - TRBJ2-7 TRBV20-1 SVEAPRRGAYEQY
13 TRBD1 TRBJ1-5 TRBV28 ASSPQGRGNQPQH
11 - TRBJ1-1 TRBV20-1 SARDVPNTEAF
12 TRBD2 TRBJ2-1 TRBV12-3/TRBV12-4 ASSLDGRPREQF
12 - TRBJ2-3 TRBV5-1 ASGTGASGDTQY
12 - TRBJ2-3 TRBV28 ASSSGARTDTQY
15 TRBD2 TRBJ2-7 TRBV25-1 ASSGSSGTSSGYEQY
11 - TRBJ2-1 TRBV5-1 ASSSEIPSEQF
12 - TRBJ2-7 TRBV7-8 ASSFQHYLGEQY
14 - TRBJ2-3 TRBV6-1 ASSSRVAGLSNTQY
11 TRBD1 TRBJ1-6 TRBV20-1 SAQGANNSPLH
16 - TRBJ2-3 TRBV6-1 ASSRRPRLGVSTDTQY
15 TRBD2 TRBJ2-7 TRBV7-6 ASSLFPERESSYEQY
14 - TRBJ1-3 TRBV2 ASSPLGDRPGNTIY